Listed here are 15 T cell receptor beta chains from one sample, sequenced in a study of cytomegalovirus exposure and HLA in healthy donors. Researchers ran the PCR with 60 Vbeta and 13 Jbeta primers. Libraries were prepared by immunoSEQ multiplex PCR; TCRdb keeps only in-frame clonotypes and omits some of them. Among around 110,000 clones, over 75% were seen once, and the ten largest hold 3.5% to 4%. Sequenced sample: PBMCs. The receptors derive from a man between 60 and 75 years old in good health and CMV-seronegative.

Concerning this clone itself: In the same sample, other DNA sequences code for this CDR3. J is TRBJ2-2 and V is TRBV27; TRBD1 might be the D (5 bases). This CDR3 contains 15 residues. Germline loops: CDR1 MNHEY, CDR2 SMNVEV (reference sequence). V lost 0 bases and J 2 bases, leaving 7 bases between the germline ends. CDR3 coding DNA: TGTGCCAGCAGTTTATCCAGGGTTAACACCGGGGAGCTGTTTTTT. Residues: CASSLSRVNTGELFF.

This chain links TRBV7-2 with TRBJ2-7; a possible D gene is TRBD1 (6 bases). The CDR3 sequence is 18 residues long. Trimming pared 0 bases from V and 1 base from J, leaving 19 bases between. In germline, CDR1 is SGHTA, CDR2 FQGNSA. CDR3 protein: CASSLAFTGQGSSYEQYV. Written as DNA, the CDR3 is TGTGCCAGCAGCTTAGCTTTTACCGGGCAGGGGAGTTCCTACGAGCAGTACGTC.

This clone showed up just a few times. J is TRBJ2-3 and V is TRBV4-2; TRBD2 matches 10 bases. Germline V gene data show CDR1 as LGHNA and CDR2 as YNFKEQ. J gave up 6 bases and V 1 base, and 4 bases lay outside the gene matches. The CDR3 runs 15 residues. The DNA for the CDR3 is TGTGCCAGCAGCCAAGCGGGACTAGCGAGTGATACGCAGTATTTT. Encoded protein: CASSQAGLASDTQYF.

The chain uses TRBV7-9 and TRBJ1-2, with D unclear. Looked up from germline, CDR1 is SEHNR and CDR2 is FQNEAQ (reference sequence). The CDR3 runs 13 residues. The ends were cut back, 5 bases at V and 5 bases at J, with 12 bases in the middle. The CDR3 DNA reads TGTGCCAGCAGCCAAGAGTCTCGGTATGGCTACACCTTC. This codes for CASSQESRYGYTF.

The CDR3 spells CASSPQGSGNTIYF. The DNA of the CDR3 is TGTGCCAGCAGCCCACAGGGATCTGGAAACACCATATATTTT. The chain combines TRBV14 with TRBJ1-3, with a weak D call TRBD1 (6 bases). With 4 bases removed from V and 1 base from J, the gap between germline ends came to 8 bases. The germline CDR1 and CDR2 sequences are SGHDN and FVKESK. There are 14 residues in the CDR3. Supplemented by reference TRBV14 and TRBJ1-3, the full variable domain reads EAGVTQFPSHSVIEKGQTVTLRCDPISGHDNLYWYRRVMGKEIKFLLHFVKESKQDESGMPNNRFLAERTGGTYSTLKVQPAELEDSGVYFCASSPQGSGNTIYFGEGSWLTVV.

This chain connects TRBV5-6 to TRBJ1-1; a weak D match, TRBD1 (6 bases). Germline CDR1 and CDR2: SGHDT and YYEEEE. This CDR3 has 14 residues. Trimming cost V 2 bases and J 5 bases, with 13 bases left between them. The CDR3 spells CASSFLDRLTEAFF. Here the CDR3 DNA reads TGTGCCAGCAGCTTCCTAGACAGGTTGACTGAAGCTTTCTTT.

The gene calls are TRBV7-2 and TRBJ1-4, with unresolved D. Germline loops: CDR1 SGHTA, CDR2 FQGNSA. V gave up 5 bases and J gave up 0 bases, with 10 bases separating them. This CDR3 contains 15 residues. The CDR3 here is CASSISRATNEKLFF. The CDR3 DNA reads TGTGCCAGCAGCATTAGCCGGGCAACTAATGAAAAACTGTTTTTT.

This clone came up once. CDR3 region: CASRATLGTNNEQFF. In DNA, the CDR3 is TGTGCCAGCAGGGCGACGTTGGGGACTAACAATGAGCAGTTCTTC. V and J are TRBV2 and TRBJ2-1, with 7 bases fitting TRBD2. In germline, CDR1 is SNHLY, CDR2 FYNNEI. V lost 6 bases, J lost 5 bases, and 10 bases stayed unmatched. This CDR3 region has 15 residues.

This sequence joins TRBV5-6 and TRBJ2-3, with 10 bases that match TRBD2. The CDR3 has 15 amino acids. CDR1 and CDR2 from the germline V gene are SGHDT and YYEEEE. After removal of 4 bases from V and 6 bases from J, the junction contained 8 bases not matched to a gene. CDR3 protein: CASSQTSGAGDTQYF. The CDR3 DNA sequence: TGTGCCAGCAGCCAAACTAGCGGGGCTGGGGATACGCAGTATTTT.

The chain recombines TRBV30 with TRBJ2-7, with D maybe TRBD1 (5 bases). The CDR3 sequence is 15 residues long. Trimming cost V 2 bases and J 0 bases, with 14 bases left between them. CDR1 is GTSNPN and CDR2 is SVGIG in the germline V gene (reference sequence). The CDR3 loop is CAWSRRGRPSYEQYF. DNA of the CDR3: TGTGCCTGGAGTCGTAGGGGAAGACCCTCCTACGAGCAGTACTTC. The variable domain in full, completed from reference TRBV30 and TRBJ2-7, reads SQTIHQWPATLVQPVGSPLSLECTVEGTSNPNLYWYRQAAGRGLQLLFYSVGIGQISSEVPQNLSASRPQDRQFILSSKKLLLSDSGFYLCAWSRRGRPSYEQYFGPGTRLTVT.

The rearrangement links TRBV9 to TRBJ2-7, with TRBD1 matching over 7 bases. CDR3 length equals 15 residues. Germline loops: CDR1 SGDLS, CDR2 YYNGEE. Trimming took 3 bases from V and 5 from J; bases not matched to a gene: 11. The CDR3 loop is CASSAQGQRWNEQYF. In DNA, the CDR3 is TGTGCCAGCAGCGCCCAGGGACAGCGGTGGAACGAGCAGTACTTC.

CDR3 bases: TGTGCCAGCAGCGGTGACAGGAGAACCTACGAGCAGTACGTC. Amino acids: CASSGDRRTYEQYV. V and J are TRBV5-6 and TRBJ2-7; tentative D call: TRBD1 (6 bases). The V end lost 4 bases, the J end lost 2 bases, and 13 bases lay between the germline ends. The CDR3 is made up of 14 amino acids. Per germline, CDR1 SGHDT and CDR2 YYEEEE.

V gene TRBV11-2 combines with J gene TRBJ2-7; D gene ambiguous. Trimming took 4 bases from V and 7 from J, leaving 8 bases between them. CDR1 SGHAT and CDR2 FQNNGV come from the germline V gene. The CDR3 is 11 residues long. DNA for the CDR3: TGTGCCAGCAGCTCGACGAGGGAGCAGTACGTC. Translation gives CASSSTREQYV.

This chain uses TRBV6-5 with TRBJ2-1, with TRBD2 matching over 7 bases. Germline V CDR1 and CDR2: MNHEY, SVGAGI. Trimming cost V 0 bases and J 4 bases; bases outside gene matches: 6. The CDR3 runs 16 residues. CDR3 DNA: TGTGCCAGCAGTTACTCGATGCGGGGAGGGTACAATGAGCAGTTCTTC. This gives the protein CASSYSMRGGYNEQFF.

This clone is a singleton in its sample. The chain combines TRBV6-5 with TRBJ1-1; D may be TRBD1 (6 bases). The germline V gene has CDR1 MNHEY and CDR2 SVGAGI. There are 14 residues in the CDR3. Trimming took off 6 bases at V and 0 bases at J, with 11 bases between the two ends. The CDR3 here is CASRRRDMNTEAFF. CDR3 in DNA: TGTGCCAGCAGACGCAGGGACATGAACACTGAAGCTTTCTTT.